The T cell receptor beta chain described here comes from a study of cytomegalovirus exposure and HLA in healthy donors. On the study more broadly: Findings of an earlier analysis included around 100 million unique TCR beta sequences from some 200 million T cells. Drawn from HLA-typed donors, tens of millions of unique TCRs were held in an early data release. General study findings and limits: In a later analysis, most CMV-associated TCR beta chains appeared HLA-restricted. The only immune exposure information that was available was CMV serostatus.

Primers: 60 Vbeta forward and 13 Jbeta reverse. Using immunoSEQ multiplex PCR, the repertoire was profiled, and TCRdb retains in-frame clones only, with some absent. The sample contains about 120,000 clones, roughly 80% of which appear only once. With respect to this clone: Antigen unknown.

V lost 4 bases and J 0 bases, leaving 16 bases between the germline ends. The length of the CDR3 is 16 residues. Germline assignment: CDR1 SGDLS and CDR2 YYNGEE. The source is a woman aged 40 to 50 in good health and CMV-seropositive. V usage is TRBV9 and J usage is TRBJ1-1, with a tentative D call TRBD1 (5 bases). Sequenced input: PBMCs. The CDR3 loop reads CASSPGGSGMNTEAFF. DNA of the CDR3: TGTGCCAGCAGCCCGGGGGGGTCGGGCATGAACACTGAAGCTTTCTTT. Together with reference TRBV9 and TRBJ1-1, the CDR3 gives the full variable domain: DSGVTQTPKHLITATGQRVTLRCSPRSGDLSVYWYQQSLDQGLQFLIQYYNGEERAKGNILERFSAQQFPDLHSELNLSSLELGDSALYFCASSPGGSGMNTEAFFGQGTRLTVV.